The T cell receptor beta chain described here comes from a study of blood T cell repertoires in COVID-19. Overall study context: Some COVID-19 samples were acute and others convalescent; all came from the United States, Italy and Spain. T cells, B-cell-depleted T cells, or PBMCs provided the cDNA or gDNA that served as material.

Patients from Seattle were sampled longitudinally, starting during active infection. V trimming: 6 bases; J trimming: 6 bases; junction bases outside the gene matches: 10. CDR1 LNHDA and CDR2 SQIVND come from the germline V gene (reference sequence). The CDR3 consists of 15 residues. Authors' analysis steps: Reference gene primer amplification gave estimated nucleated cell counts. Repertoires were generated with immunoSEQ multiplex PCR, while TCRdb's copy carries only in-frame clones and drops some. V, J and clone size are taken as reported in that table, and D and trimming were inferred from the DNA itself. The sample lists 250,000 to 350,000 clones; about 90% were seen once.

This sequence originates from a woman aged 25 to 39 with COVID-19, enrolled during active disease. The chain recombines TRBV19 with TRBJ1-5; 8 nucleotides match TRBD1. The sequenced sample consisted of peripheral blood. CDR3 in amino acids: CASRETGVWIQPQHF. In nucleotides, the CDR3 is TGTGCCAGTAGGGAGACAGGGGTATGGATTCAGCCCCAGCATTTT.